The source of this TCR beta chain is a study of blood T cell repertoires in COVID-19. Trimming removed 3 bases from V and 4 bases from J, with 15 bases in between. The CDR3 runs 15 residues. CDR1 is ENHRY, CDR2 SYGVKD, per germline. The data were produced by immunoSEQ multiplex PCR, yet TCRdb's version contains in-frame clones alone and is incomplete. The sample holds 250,000 or so clones, about 82% seen once. The sequence was collected from a woman aged 55-69 years with active or convalescent COVID-19. The chain links TRBV10-3 to TRBJ1-2; tentative D call: TRBD1 (6 bases). The sequencing input was peripheral blood. Here the CDR3 reads CAISDPDRISYGYTF. CDR3 DNA: TGTGCCATCAGTGATCCAGACAGGATAAGCTATGGCTACACCTTC.